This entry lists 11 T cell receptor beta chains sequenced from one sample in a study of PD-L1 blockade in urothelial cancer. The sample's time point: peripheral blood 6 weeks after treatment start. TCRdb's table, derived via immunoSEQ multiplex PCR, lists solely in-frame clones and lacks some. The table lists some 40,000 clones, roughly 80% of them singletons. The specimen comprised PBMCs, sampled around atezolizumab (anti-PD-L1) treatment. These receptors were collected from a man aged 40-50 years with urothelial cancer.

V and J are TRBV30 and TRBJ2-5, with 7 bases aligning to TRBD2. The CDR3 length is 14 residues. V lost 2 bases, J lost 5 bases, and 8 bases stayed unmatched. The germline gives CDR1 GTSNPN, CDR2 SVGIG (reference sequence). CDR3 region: CAWSPVGGWETQYF. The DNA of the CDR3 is TGTGCCTGGAGTCCGGTGGGGGGGTGGGAGACCCAGTACTTC.

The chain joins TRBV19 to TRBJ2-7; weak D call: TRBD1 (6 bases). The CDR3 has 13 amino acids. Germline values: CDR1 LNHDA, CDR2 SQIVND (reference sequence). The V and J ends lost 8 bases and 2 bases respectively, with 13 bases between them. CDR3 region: CASAGQPTYEQYF. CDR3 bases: TGTGCCAGTGCCGGACAGCCTACCTACGAGCAGTACTTC.

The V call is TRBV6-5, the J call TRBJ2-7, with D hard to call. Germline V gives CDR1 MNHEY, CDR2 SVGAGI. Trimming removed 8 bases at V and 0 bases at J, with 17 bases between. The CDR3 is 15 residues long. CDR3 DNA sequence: TGTGCCAGCTCCCCCCGTGGGCTATTCTCCTACGAGCAGTACTTC. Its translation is CASSPRGLFSYEQYF.

The DNA for the CDR3 is TGTGCCAGCAGTTCTCGCCCTAGCGGCTCCTACGAGCAGTACTTC. Residues: CASSSRPSGSYEQYF. V gene TRBV28 combines with J gene TRBJ2-7; 7 nucleotides align to TRBD2. The CDR3 has 15 amino acids. CDR1 MDHEN and CDR2 SYDVKM come from the germline V gene. With 4 bases clipped from V and 0 bases from J, the junction kept 6 bases outside the gene matches.

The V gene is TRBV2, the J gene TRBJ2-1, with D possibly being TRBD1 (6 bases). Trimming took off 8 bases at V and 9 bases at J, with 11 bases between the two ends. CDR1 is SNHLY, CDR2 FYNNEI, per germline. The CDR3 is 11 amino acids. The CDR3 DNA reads TGTGCCAGCTGCAGGGGTGGTGAGCAGTTCTTC. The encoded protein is CASCRGGEQFF.

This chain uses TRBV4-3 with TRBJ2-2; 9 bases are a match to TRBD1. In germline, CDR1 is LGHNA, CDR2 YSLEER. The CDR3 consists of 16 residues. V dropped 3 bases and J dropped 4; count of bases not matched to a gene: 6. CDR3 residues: CASSQSGTGSTGELFF. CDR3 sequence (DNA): TGCGCCAGCAGCCAGTCCGGGACAGGGAGCACCGGGGAGCTGTTTTTT.

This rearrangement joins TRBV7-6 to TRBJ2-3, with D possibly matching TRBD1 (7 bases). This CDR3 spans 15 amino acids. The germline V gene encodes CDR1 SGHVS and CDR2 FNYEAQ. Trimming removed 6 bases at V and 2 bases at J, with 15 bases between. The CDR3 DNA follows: TGTGCCAGCAGTACCCAGGGGGGCCACACAGATACGCAGTATTTT. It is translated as CASSTQGGHTDTQYF.

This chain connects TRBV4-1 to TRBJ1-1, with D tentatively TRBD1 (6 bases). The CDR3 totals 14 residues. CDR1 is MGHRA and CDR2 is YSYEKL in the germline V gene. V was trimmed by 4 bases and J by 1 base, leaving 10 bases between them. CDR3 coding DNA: TGCGCCAGCAGCCCCAGGGGAGCGAACACTGAAGCTTTCTTT. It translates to CASSPRGANTEAFF.

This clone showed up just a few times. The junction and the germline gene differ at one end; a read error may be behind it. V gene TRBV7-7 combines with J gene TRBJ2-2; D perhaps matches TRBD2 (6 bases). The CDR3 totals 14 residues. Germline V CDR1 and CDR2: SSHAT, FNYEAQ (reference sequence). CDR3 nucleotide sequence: TGTGCTAGCAGCCGGACTACGACCACCGGGGAGCTGTTTTTT. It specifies CASSRTTTTGELFF.

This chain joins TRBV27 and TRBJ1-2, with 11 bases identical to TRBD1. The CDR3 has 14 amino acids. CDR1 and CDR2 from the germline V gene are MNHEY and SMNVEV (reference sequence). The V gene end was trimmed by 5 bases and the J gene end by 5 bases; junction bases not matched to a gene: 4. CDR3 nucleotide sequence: TGTGCCAGCAGTATTGGGGACAGGGGGTATGGCTACACCTTC. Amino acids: CASSIGDRGYGYTF.

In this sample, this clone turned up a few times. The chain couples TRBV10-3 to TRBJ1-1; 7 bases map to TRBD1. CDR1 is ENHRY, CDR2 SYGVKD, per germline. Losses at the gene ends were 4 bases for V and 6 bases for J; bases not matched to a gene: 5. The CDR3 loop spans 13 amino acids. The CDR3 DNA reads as TGTGCCATCAGTGGACAGGGAAGGGCTGAAGCTTTCTTT. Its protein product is CAISGQGRAEAFF.